This T cell receptor beta chain was recovered during a study of CD8+ T cells in alopecia areata. Extracted from the samples, RNA was reverse transcribed into cDNA to serve as the sequencing template. TCRdb keeps only in-frame clones here, not all; method: immunoSEQ multiplex PCR. The sample lists some 150,000 clones; about 54% were seen once. V was clipped by 4 bases and J by 0 bases; unmatched bases: 9. Germline values: CDR1 MGHRA, CDR2 YSYEKL. The CDR3 has 17 residues. Treatment denoted: oral pan-JAK inhibitor, 5-10 mg twice daily. Both peripheral blood and punch biopsies of lesional scalp skin were obtained from patients who had alopecia areata.

The sample consisted of CD4+ T cells sorted from blood, taken between weeks 55 and 65, from a patient treated with tofacitinib. The chain combines TRBV4-1 with TRBJ2-5, with 9 bases identical to TRBD1. The clonotype originates from a human donor with alopecia areata. The CDR3 DNA sequence: TGCGCCAGCAGCCGATCCGGACAGGGGTCTTACCAAGAGACCCAGTACTTC. Translated, it gives CASSRSGQGSYQETQYF.